The T cell receptor (beta chain) under discussion was sequenced for a study of blood T cell repertoires in COVID-19 (dated by TCRdb to about 2020). Broadly, across the study: Samples from collaborators originated in the United States, Italy and Spain and spanned both the acute and convalescent phases of COVID-19. The material from the prospective study consisted of cDNA or gDNA derived from T cells, B-cell-depleted T cells, or PBMCs. Subjects who had been exposed to COVID-19, were actively infected with it, or had recovered from it provided the deeply sampled blood TCRbeta repertoires that made up the dataset. The repertoires were released in a freely available public database intended as a resource for research on the immune response to SARS-CoV-2. The samples were drawn from two sources: the first 160 participants of the ongoing ImmuneRACE study, and 1,200 or so subjects contributed by 6 global collaborators. A de-identified subject ID, COVID-19 status, age in years and sex were almost always included in the sample metadata. Where available, HLA class I and class II types were taken from metadata supplied by the sample provider and were not determined by assay-based typing. What the research found in general, with its limitations: The quantity of clinical and demographic metadata differed by source and by participant and was supplied without curation.

For this chain, trimming is 6 bases at the V end and 6 bases at the J end, and the number of junction bases without a gene match is 4. CDR1 and CDR2, looked up from the germline V gene, are SNHLY and FYNNEI. The cysteine opens and the phenylalanine closes a CDR3 of 13 amino acids. CDR3 DNA only is kept here, 39 bases in frame from base 1. Whole blood was collected in K2EDTA tubes by collaborating institutions according to the institutions' own protocols. Collaborator samples were shipped for TCRbeta analysis as frozen whole blood, isolated PBMCs, or DNA extracted from either sample type. The immunoSEQ Assay, a bias-controlled multiplex PCR, was used to amplify TCRbeta CDR3 regions from genomic DNA. The source study handled its data this way. The number of nucleated cells in each sample was estimated from the amplification of reference gene primers within the assay. To quantify the absolute abundance of each unique TCRbeta CDR3 rearrangement, sequence reads were collapsed and filtered. Productive Simpson clonality was computed per sample as the square root of Simpson's diversity index over productive rearrangements. The immuneACCESS repertoire file appears here via TCRdb, limited to in-frame rearrangements. These files lack a portion of the clones; in checked studies, under half of the deficit traces to unresolved V genes, and the cause of the others is not known. V, J and clone size are those of that table, while D and trimming were read from the DNA. The table for this sample lists about 110,000 clones; 65% to 80% of them were counted only once. 1.8% of the sample comes from the top ten.

Of note for this clone: It lacks a known antigen. One base away there is no much larger clone; base qualities are not given.

This sequence uses TRBV2 and TRBJ2-2; 7 bases in between match TRBD1. The origin of this receptor is a woman aged 40 to 55 with acute or convalescent COVID-19. Sequencing used peripheral blood. This receptor carries the CDR3 CASRTGIPGELFF. The DNA sequence is as follows: TGTGCCAGCAGGACAGGGATCCCCGGGGAGCTGTTTTTT.